The TCR beta chain under discussion was sequenced for a study of Ad26.COV2.S vaccination and SARS-CoV-2 variants. Study summary: Donor participated within the Ad26.COV2.S arm of the COV1001 trial. Participants got Ad26.COV2.S intramuscularly, once or twice 56 days apart.

V lost 3 bases and J lost 5; bases outside the gene matches: 12. The CDR3 runs to 16 residues. Germline V gene sequence: CDR1 LNHDA, CDR2 SQIVND (reference sequence). Turning to this clone: The antigen is undetermined.

Treatment reported: roughly 20 received Ad26.COV2.S at low or high dose, single or two shots; about five received placebo; per-sample allocation not given. Sampling was done on day 63 after the first vaccine or placebo injection. Sequencing used immunoSEQ multiplex PCR; TCRdb keeps in-frame clones, though not all of them. The profile shows about 480,000 clones, about 83% of them singletons. Study results and limitations: Substantial breadth in spike-specific CD8+ and CD4+ T cell responses was reportedly seen after vaccination.

The specimen was peripheral blood, collected in a trial of Ad26.COV2.S vaccine versus placebo. This receptor was identified in a person aged 18-65 years who received the Ad26.COV2.S COVID-19 vaccine or a placebo. The chain couples TRBV19 to TRBJ2-7; 8 nucleotides match TRBD2. In nucleotides, the CDR3 is TGTGCCAGTAGTATGGCCAGCGGGAGCGTTTCCCACGAGCAGTACTTC. Amino acids: CASSMASGSVSHEQYF.